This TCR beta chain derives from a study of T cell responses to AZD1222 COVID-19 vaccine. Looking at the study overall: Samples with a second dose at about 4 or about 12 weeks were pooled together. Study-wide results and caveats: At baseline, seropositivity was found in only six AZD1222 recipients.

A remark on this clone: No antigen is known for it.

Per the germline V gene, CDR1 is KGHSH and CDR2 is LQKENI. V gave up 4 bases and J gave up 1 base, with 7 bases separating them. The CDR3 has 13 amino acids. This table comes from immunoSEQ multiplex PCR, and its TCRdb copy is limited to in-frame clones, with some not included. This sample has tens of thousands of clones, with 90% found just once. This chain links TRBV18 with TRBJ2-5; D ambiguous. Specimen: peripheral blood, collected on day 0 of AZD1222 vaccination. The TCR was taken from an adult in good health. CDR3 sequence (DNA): TGTGCCAGCTCACTGGGAATCCAAGAGACCCAGTACTTC. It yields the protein CASSLGIQETQYF.